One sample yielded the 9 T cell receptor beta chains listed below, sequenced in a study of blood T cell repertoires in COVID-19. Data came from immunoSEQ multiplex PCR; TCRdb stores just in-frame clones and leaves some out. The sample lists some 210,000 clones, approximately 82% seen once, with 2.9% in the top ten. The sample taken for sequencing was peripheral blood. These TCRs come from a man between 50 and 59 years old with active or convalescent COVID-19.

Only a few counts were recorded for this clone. This chain's CDR3 is CASSPGSGAFF. CDR3 DNA: TGTGCCAGCAGCCCCGGGTCGGGGGCTTTCTTT. This rearrangement joins TRBV5-5 to TRBJ1-1; D remains ambiguous. The CDR3 extends over 11 amino acids. Germline CDR1 SGHKS, CDR2 YYEKEE (reference sequence). The V end was cut by 4 bases, the J end by 11 bases, with 12 bases between.

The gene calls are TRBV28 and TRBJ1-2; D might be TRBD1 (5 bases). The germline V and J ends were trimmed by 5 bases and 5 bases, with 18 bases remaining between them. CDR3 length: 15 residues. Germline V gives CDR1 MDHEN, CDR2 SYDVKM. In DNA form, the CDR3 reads TGTGCCAGCAGTCACCCGACCGGGACTGGTTATGGCTACACCTTC. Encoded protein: CASSHPTGTGYGYTF.

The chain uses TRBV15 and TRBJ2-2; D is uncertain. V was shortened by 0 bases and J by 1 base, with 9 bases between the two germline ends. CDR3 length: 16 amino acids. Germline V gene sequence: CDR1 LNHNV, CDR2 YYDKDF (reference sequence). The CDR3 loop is CATSRDYPGNTGELFF. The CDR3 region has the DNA TGTGCCACCAGCAGAGATTATCCGGGGAACACCGGGGAGCTGTTTTTT.

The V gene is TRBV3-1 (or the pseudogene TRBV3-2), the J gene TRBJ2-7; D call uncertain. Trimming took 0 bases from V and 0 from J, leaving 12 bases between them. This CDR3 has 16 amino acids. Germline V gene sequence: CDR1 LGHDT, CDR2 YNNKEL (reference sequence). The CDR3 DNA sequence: TGTGCCAGCAGCCAAGAAGGTAGTTGGAGCTCCTACGAGCAGTACTTC. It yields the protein CASSQEGSWSSYEQYF.

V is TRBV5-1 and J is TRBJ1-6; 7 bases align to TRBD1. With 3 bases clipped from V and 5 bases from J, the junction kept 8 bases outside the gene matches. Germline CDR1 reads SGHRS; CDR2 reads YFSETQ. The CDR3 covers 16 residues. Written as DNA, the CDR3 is TGCGCCAGCAGCTCCCGGGGACAGACGAATAATTCACCCCTCCACTTT. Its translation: CASSSRGQTNNSPLHF.

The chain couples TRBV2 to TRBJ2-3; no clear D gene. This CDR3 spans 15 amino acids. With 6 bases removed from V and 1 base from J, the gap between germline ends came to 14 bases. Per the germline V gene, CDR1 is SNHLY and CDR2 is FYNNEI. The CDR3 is CASRMTPIRTDTQYF. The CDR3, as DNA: TGTGCCAGCAGGATGACACCAATCCGCACAGATACGCAGTATTTT.

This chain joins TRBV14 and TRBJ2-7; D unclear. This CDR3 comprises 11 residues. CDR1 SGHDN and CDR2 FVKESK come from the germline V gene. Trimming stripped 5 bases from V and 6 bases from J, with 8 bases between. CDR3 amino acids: CASSIGGEQYF. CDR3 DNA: TGTGCCAGCAGCATCGGCGGCGAGCAGTACTTC.

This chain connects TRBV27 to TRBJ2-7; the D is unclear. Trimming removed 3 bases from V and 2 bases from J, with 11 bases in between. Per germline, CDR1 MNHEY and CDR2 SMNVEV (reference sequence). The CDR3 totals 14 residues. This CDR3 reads CASSFASNPYEQYF. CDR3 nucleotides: TGTGCCAGCAGTTTCGCTAGTAACCCCTACGAGCAGTACTTC.

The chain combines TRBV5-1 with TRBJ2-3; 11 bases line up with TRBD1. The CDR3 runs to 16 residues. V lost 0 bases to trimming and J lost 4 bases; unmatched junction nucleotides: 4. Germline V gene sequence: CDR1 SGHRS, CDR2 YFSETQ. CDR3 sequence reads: CASSLGTGQGADTQYF. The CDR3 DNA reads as TGCGCCAGCAGCTTGGGTACGGGACAGGGGGCAGATACGCAGTATTTT.